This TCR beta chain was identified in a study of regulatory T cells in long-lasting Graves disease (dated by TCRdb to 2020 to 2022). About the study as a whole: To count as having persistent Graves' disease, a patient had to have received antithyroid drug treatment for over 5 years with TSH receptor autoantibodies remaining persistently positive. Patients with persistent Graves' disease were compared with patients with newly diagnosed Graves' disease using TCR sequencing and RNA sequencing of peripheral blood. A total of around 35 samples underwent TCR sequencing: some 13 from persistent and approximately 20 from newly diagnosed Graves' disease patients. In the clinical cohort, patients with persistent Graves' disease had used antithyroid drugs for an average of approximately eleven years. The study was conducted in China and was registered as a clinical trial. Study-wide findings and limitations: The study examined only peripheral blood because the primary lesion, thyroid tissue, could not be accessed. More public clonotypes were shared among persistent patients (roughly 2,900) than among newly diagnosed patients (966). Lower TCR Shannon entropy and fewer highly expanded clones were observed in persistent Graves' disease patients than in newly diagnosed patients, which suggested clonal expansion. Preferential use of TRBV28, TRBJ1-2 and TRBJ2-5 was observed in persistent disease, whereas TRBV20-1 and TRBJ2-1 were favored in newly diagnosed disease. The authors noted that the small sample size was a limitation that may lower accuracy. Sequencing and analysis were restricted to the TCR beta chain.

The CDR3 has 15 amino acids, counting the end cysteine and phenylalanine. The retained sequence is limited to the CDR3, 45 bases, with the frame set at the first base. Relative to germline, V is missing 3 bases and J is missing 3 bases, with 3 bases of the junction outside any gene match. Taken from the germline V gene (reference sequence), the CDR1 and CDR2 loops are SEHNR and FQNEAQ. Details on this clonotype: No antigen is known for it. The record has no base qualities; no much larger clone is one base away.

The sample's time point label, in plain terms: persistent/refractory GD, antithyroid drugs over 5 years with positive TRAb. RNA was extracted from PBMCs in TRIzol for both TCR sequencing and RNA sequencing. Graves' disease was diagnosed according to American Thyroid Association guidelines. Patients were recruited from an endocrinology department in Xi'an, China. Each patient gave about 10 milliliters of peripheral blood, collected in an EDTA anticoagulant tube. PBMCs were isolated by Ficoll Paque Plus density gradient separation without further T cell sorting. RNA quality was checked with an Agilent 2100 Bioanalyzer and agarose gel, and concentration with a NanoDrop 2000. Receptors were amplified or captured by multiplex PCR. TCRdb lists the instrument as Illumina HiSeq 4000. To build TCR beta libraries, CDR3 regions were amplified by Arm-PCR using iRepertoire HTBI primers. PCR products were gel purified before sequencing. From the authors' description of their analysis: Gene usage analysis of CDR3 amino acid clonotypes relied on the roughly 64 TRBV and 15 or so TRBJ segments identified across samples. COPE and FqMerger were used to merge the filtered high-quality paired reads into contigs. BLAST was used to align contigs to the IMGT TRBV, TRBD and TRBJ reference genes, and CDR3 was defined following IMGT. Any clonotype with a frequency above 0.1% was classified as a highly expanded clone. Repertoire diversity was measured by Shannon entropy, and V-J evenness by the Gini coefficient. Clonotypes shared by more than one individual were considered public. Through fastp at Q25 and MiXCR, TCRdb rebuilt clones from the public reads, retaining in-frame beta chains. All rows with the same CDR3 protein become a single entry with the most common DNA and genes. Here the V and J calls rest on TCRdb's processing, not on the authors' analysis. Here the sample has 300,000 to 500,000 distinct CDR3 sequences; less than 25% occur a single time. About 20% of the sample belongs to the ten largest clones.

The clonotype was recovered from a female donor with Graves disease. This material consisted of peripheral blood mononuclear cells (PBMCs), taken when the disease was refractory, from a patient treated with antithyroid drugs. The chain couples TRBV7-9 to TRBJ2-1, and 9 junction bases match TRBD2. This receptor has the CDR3 CASSLASGIYNEQFF. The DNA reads TGTGCCAGCAGCTTGGCTAGCGGGATCTACAATGAGCAGTTCTTC.